Shown below are 32 T cell receptor beta chains from a single sample sequenced in a study of T cells in Graves' hyperthyroidism and ophthalmopathy (dated by TCRdb to about 2019). Library preparation was by multiplex PCR. The reads were generated on an Illumina HiSeq 2000. TCR beta CDR3 regions were amplified from RNA transcripts. A first-round RT-PCR of the TCR CDR3 used the HTBI primer set with the Qiagen OneStep RT-PCR kit. TCRdb redid the processing of the public reads, applying fastp at Q25 and MiXCR, and retained in-frame beta chains. Rows with one shared CDR3 protein collapse into an entry with the most common genes and DNA. The sample table shows about 640,000 distinct CDR3 sequences, and more than 20% are seen once. Under 35% of the sample goes to the ten largest clones. The specimen sequenced was blood. The receptors were sampled from a man aged 25-40 years with Graves' ophthalmopathy.

This clonotype has a count of ten or more. The chain couples TRBV2 to TRBJ2-5, with D tentatively TRBD1 or TRBD2 (5 bases each). Germline CDR1 is SNHLY and CDR2 is FYNNEI. The V gene lost 6 bases and the J gene lost 5 bases, with 22 bases spanning the gap. The CDR3 spans 16 residues. CDR3: CASSLGTSGTDETQYF. The DNA of the CDR3 is TGTGCCAGCAGCCTAGGAACCTCCGGGACGGACGAGACCCAGTACTTC.

In this sample, this clonotype turned up a few times. The chain uses TRBV20-1 and TRBJ2-7; 8 positions agree with TRBD2. Germline V lookup: CDR1 DFQATT, CDR2 SNEGSKA (reference sequence). V lost 3 bases, J lost 7 bases, and 8 bases stayed unmatched. CDR3 length equals 13 residues. CDR3 sequence: CSASPAASGEQYF. The CDR3 region has the DNA TGCAGTGCTAGCCCGGCGGCTAGCGGGGAGCAGTACTTC.

The chain joins TRBV28 to TRBJ2-7, with TRBD1 identical over 12 bases. The CDR3 length is 15 residues. The trim removed 4 bases at V and 12 bases at J, leaving 13 bases unmatched. Germline V CDR1 and CDR2: MDHEN, SYDVKM. The CDR3 DNA follows: TGTGCCAGCAGTTCCCCGGGACAGGGGGCATGGGCGCTGTACTTC. It specifies CASSSPGQGAWALYF.

V is TRBV9 and J is TRBJ1-1; 7 bases match TRBD1. CDR1 SGDLS and CDR2 YYNGEE come from the germline V gene. This CDR3 spans 13 amino acids. V gave up 4 bases and J gave up 6 bases; unmatched junction bases: 6. The CDR3 protein is CASSPTRGAEAFF. The DNA of the CDR3 is TGTGCCAGCAGCCCTACCAGGGGGGCTGAAGCTTTCTTT. Complete variable domain (other parts from reference TRBV9 and TRBJ1-1): DSGVTQTPKHLITATGQRVTLRCSPRSGDLSVYWYQQSLDQGLQFLIQYYNGEERAKGNILERFSAQQFPDLHSELNLSSLELGDSALYFCASSPTRGAEAFFGQGTRLTVV.

This clonotype occurred a few times. This chain connects TRBV4-2 to TRBJ1-5; TRBD1 is a possible D gene (5 bases). Trimming took off 0 bases at V and 7 bases at J, with 13 bases between the two ends. CDR1 is LGHNA, CDR2 YNFKEQ, per germline. The CDR3 sequence is 15 residues long. As DNA, the CDR3 is TGTGCCAGCAGCCAAGATCGACAGAACCTGCAGCCCCAGCATTTT. As protein: CASSQDRQNLQPQHF.

As for this clonotype: Just one base apart from a much larger clone, this may be a read error. The rearrangement links TRBV28 to TRBJ2-3; 7 bases are a match to TRBD1. The germline V gene encodes CDR1 MDHEN and CDR2 SYDVKM. This CDR3 has 16 amino acids. For the CDR3, the DNA is TGTGCCAGCAGTCTTACCACAGGGGCTGGCACAGGTACGCAGTATTTT. It is translated as CASSLTTGAGTGTQYF.

This clonotype was found many times. The rearrangement joins TRBV20-1 to TRBJ2-3; tentative D call: TRBD2 (5 bases). Germline CDR1 DFQATT, CDR2 SNEGSKA (reference sequence). The CDR3 is made up of 12 amino acids. Deletions cut 8 bases from V and 6 bases from J, with 15 bases between. CDR3 DNA sequence: TGCAGTCATGGGAGCCACCTGGATACGCAGTATTTT. Protein product: CSHGSHLDTQYF.

This clonotype was seen only a few times. A junction end diverges from the germline sequence, so it may reflect a read error. The chain has TRBV27 and TRBJ2-5; D might be TRBD2 (6 bases). CDR3 length: 18 amino acids. CDR1 and CDR2 from the germline V gene are MNHEY and SMNVEV (reference sequence). The CDR3 loop reads CASSLSRIDSGNQETQYF. As DNA, the CDR3 is TGTGCCAGCAGCTTATCCCGCATAGATAGCGGAAACCAAGAGACCCAGTACTTC.

The chain employs TRBV29-1 and TRBJ1-2; D call uncertain. CDR3 size: 13 residues. The germline V gene has CDR1 SQVTM and CDR2 ANQGSEA. V lost 3 bases and J lost 4, with 12 bases in between. CDR3 coding DNA: TGCAGCGTTGAGATTATGTCCGGCTATGGCTACACCTTC. It yields the protein CSVEIMSGYGYTF.

The chain links TRBV3-1 to TRBJ2-2; D uncertain. The CDR3 extends over 17 amino acids. CDR1 LGHDT and CDR2 YNNKEL come from the germline V gene (reference sequence). Trimming cost V 3 bases and J 6 bases, with 20 bases left between them. Here the CDR3 reads CASSQAPSGHLAGELFF. The CDR3 nucleotides read TGTGCCAGCAGCCAGGCCCCTTCCGGCCACCTAGCCGGGGAGCTGTTTTTT.

This clonotype came up many times. The chain combines TRBV7-3 with TRBJ2-3; 12 bases line up with TRBD2. The CDR3 covers 17 residues. V was pared by 4 bases and J by 3 bases, with 8 bases of the junction left unmatched. Germline lookup yields CDR1 SGHTA and CDR2 FQGTGA. The CDR3 here is CASSSSGLAGFTDTQYF. The CDR3 DNA reads TGTGCCAGCAGCTCTTCGGGACTAGCGGGTTTTACAGATACGCAGTATTTT.

The V and J genes are TRBV18 and TRBJ2-1, with D possibly matching TRBD1 (5 bases). The germline V gene has CDR1 KGHSH and CDR2 LQKENI. The CDR3 contains 15 residues. The germline V and J ends were trimmed by 6 bases and 6 bases, with 18 bases remaining between them. The CDR3 reads CASSPRQQRVNEQFF. The CDR3 DNA is TGTGCCAGCTCCCCTAGACAGCAAAGGGTCAATGAGCAGTTCTTC.

This clonotype showed up many times. The rearrangement links TRBV3-1 to TRBJ1-5; TRBD1 matches at 7 bases. With V trimmed by 0 bases and J by 7 bases, 3 bases remained unmatched. CDR1 is LGHDT and CDR2 is YNNKEL in the germline V gene (reference sequence). The CDR3 is made up of 14 amino acids. The CDR3 is CASSQDTDRQPQHF. The CDR3 DNA follows: TGTGCCAGCAGCCAAGACACGGACAGGCAGCCCCAGCATTTT.

J is TRBJ2-2 and V is TRBV12-3 or TRBV12-4; 7 bases are shared with TRBD1. Germline trimming cut 6 bases from V and 4 bases from J; bases unmatched to any gene: 8. This CDR3 contains 15 residues. The CDR3, as DNA: TGTGCCAGCAGCCCACACAGGGGCGGCACCGGGGAGCTGTTTTTT. Translation: CASSPHRGGTGELFF.

V is TRBV5-1 and J is TRBJ1-3; a weak D match, TRBD1 (5 bases). CDR1 is SGHRS and CDR2 is YFSETQ in the germline V gene. This CDR3 contains 15 residues. The V gene lost 2 bases and the J gene lost 9 bases, with 18 bases spanning the gap. CDR3 amino acids: CASSLAGASRSTIYF. For the CDR3, the DNA is TGCGCCAGCAGCTTAGCCGGGGCAAGCCGCAGCACCATATATTTT.

At least ten counts were recorded for this clonotype. This rearrangement joins TRBV7-8 to TRBJ2-5; 7 bases map to TRBD1. With 5 bases clipped from V and 2 bases from J, the junction kept 14 bases outside the gene matches. The CDR3 consists of 17 residues. Germline CDR1 and CDR2: SGHVS and FQNEAQ. The CDR3: CASSPRPDRVSQETQYF. CDR3 coding DNA: TGTGCCAGCAGCCCGAGGCCCGACAGGGTATCACAAGAGACCCAGTACTTC.

A few counts support this clonotype. The CDR3: CASRDRANEQFF. The DNA of the CDR3 is TGTGCCAGCCGGGACAGGGCCAATGAGCAGTTCTTC. The chain joins TRBV6-1 to TRBJ2-1; 9 bases match TRBD1. With V trimmed by 8 bases and J by 6 bases, 2 bases remained unmatched. The CDR3 extends over 12 amino acids. CDR1 is MNHNS and CDR2 is SASEGT in the germline V gene.

This clonotype showed up many times. This chain uses TRBV12-5 with TRBJ1-1; D is possibly TRBD1 (5 bases). The CDR3 length is 15 residues. The germline CDR1 and CDR2 sequences are LGHNT and FRNRAP. The germline V and J ends were trimmed by 6 bases and 0 bases, with 14 bases remaining between them. CDR3 amino acids: CASGGEGPMNTEAFF. The DNA of the CDR3 is TGTGCTAGTGGAGGGGAGGGACCGATGAACACTGAAGCTTTCTTT.

This chain uses TRBV20-1 with TRBJ2-1, with 15 nucleotides matching TRBD2. Germline V CDR1 and CDR2: DFQATT, SNEGSKA (reference sequence). After removal of 5 bases from V and 9 bases from J, the junction contained 5 bases not matched to a gene. This CDR3 spans 14 amino acids. Here the CDR3 reads CSARTSGRAGEQFF. CDR3 in DNA: TGCAGTGCTCGGACTAGCGGGAGGGCCGGTGAGCAGTTCTTC.

The chain links TRBV2 to TRBJ2-7; tentatively, D is TRBD1 or TRBD2 (5 bases each). This CDR3 comprises 13 residues. Germline CDR1 is SNHLY and CDR2 is FYNNEI. The V end was cut by 8 bases, the J end by 3 bases, with 14 bases between. The CDR3 nucleotides are TGTGCCAGCTCCGGGACGGGCAACTACGAGCAGTACTTC. It codes for CASSGTGNYEQYF.

Ten or more counts support this clonotype. The rearrangement joins TRBV11-3 to TRBJ1-1, with D uncertain. The germline V gene has CDR1 SGHNT and CDR2 YENEEA. The CDR3 runs 12 residues. Trimming shortened V by 5 bases and J by 7 bases, and 11 bases separated the two germline ends. CDR3 residues: CASSRGKGEAFF. The CDR3, as DNA: TGTGCCAGCAGCCGCGGGAAGGGTGAAGCTTTCTTT. The full variable domain, its missing parts supplied by reference TRBV11-3 and TRBJ1-1, is EAGVVQSPRYKIIEKKQPVAFWCNPISGHNTLYWYLQNLGQGPELLIRYENEEAVDDSQLPKDRFSAERLKGVDSTLKIQPAELGDSAVYLCASSRGKGEAFFGQGTRLTVV.

The chain couples TRBV20-1 to TRBJ2-5; D call uncertain. Per germline, CDR1 DFQATT and CDR2 SNEGSKA (reference sequence). The CDR3 is 16 amino acids. V was pared by 3 bases and J by 3 bases, with 20 bases between. CDR3 DNA: TGCAGTGCTAGTCCCGGACCTGCGAGAAACGAAGAGACCCAGTACTTC. This translates into CSASPGPARNEETQYF.

This clonotype was detected a few times. The CDR3 DNA sequence: TGTGCCAGCAGTGAAGAGTGGCAGGGGAGAAGCAATCAGCCCCAGCATTTT. Protein sequence: CASSEEWQGRSNQPQHF. This chain uses TRBV2 with TRBJ1-5; D may be TRBD1 (6 bases). The CDR3 has 17 residues. Between the trimmed V and J ends, which lost 1 base and 1 base, there was a span of 14 bases. Germline values: CDR1 SNHLY, CDR2 FYNNEI.

This clonotype was observed many times. The V and J genes are TRBV28 and TRBJ2-7, with 9 bases fitting TRBD2. Germline assignment: CDR1 MDHEN and CDR2 SYDVKM. The V gene end was trimmed by 4 bases and the J gene end by 5 bases; junction bases not matched to a gene: 6. CDR3 length: 14 residues. The CDR3 bases are TGTGCCAGCAGTTCCGTAGCGGGAGAGAACGAGCAGTACTTC. It codes for CASSSVAGENEQYF.

This clonotype was detected ten times or more. This chain links TRBV18 with TRBJ2-7, with D perhaps TRBD1 (5 bases). Germline-derived CDR1 and CDR2 are KGHSH and LQKENI. This CDR3 contains 14 residues. V was clipped by 2 bases and J by 6 bases, with 14 bases between them. The CDR3 here is CASSPSAGLSEQYF. The CDR3 DNA is TGTGCCAGCTCACCATCGGCAGGGTTGTCCGAGCAGTACTTC.

This clonotype was detected ten times or more. The V gene is TRBV28, the J gene TRBJ1-2; weak D call: TRBD1 (5 bases). The CDR3 has 15 residues. Germline CDR1 is MDHEN and CDR2 is SYDVKM. The ends were cut back, 6 bases at V and 5 bases at J, with 19 bases in the middle. CDR3 amino acids: CASSYVRDAIYGYTF. The CDR3, as DNA: TGTGCCAGCAGCTATGTCCGGGACGCTATTTATGGCTACACCTTC.

In its sample, this clonotype was seen a few times. The gene calls are TRBV4-1 and TRBJ1-2; D is unclear. CDR3 length equals 14 residues. Germline CDR1 and CDR2: MGHRA and YSYEKL. V lost 0 bases to trimming and J lost 8 bases, with 13 bases between them. The CDR3 nucleotides are TGCGCCAGCAGCCAAGAGGGCAGGCTCTACGGCTACACCTTC. This sequence encodes CASSQEGRLYGYTF.

This clonotype was seen more than once but under ten times. The rearrangement uses TRBV11-2 and TRBJ2-5, with D uncertain. The length of the CDR3 is 16 residues. Trimming stripped 5 bases from V and 1 base from J, with 17 bases between. Germline V gives CDR1 SGHAT, CDR2 FQNNGV. The CDR3 spells CASSPRTGRLQETQYF. CDR3 DNA: TGTGCCAGCAGCCCTAGGACGGGCCGACTCCAAGAGACCCAGTACTTC.

This clonotype was counted only a few times. V is TRBV20-1 and J is TRBJ2-3, with 11 bases fitting TRBD2. V lost 5 bases and J lost 0; bases outside the gene matches: 4. The germline CDR1 and CDR2 sequences are DFQATT and SNEGSKA (reference sequence). This CDR3 spans 15 amino acids. CDR3 region: CSAVGTSGSTDTQYF. The CDR3 DNA is TGCAGTGCTGTGGGGACTAGCGGAAGCACAGATACGCAGTATTTT.

The chain carries TRBV7-2 and TRBJ2-5, with 7 bases matching TRBD1. CDR1 is SGHTA, CDR2 FQGNSA, per germline. The CDR3 extends over 16 amino acids. J was trimmed by 2 bases and V by 5 bases; bases with no gene match: 11. CDR3 sequence: CASSARQGVGQETQYF. The CDR3 DNA reads TGTGCCAGCAGCGCACGACAGGGCGTGGGTCAAGAGACCCAGTACTTC. The entire variable domain, with the rest obtained from reference TRBV7-2 and TRBJ2-5, is as follows: GAGVSQSPSNKVTEKGKDVELRCDPISGHTALYWYRQSLGQGLEFLIYFQGNSAPDKSGLPSDRFSAERTGGSVSTLTIQRTQQEDSAVYLCASSARQGVGQETQYFGPGTRLLVL.

The chain is built from TRBV3-1 and TRBJ1-5; TRBD1 aligns across 8 bases. The CDR3 runs 14 residues. Per the germline V gene, CDR1 is LGHDT and CDR2 is YNNKEL (reference sequence). With 3 bases clipped from V and 7 bases from J, the junction kept 5 bases outside the gene matches. CDR3 amino acids: CASSHGQGRQPQHF. The CDR3 DNA sequence: TGTGCCAGCAGCCATGGACAGGGTCGACAGCCCCAGCATTTT. Together with reference TRBV3-1 and TRBJ1-5, the CDR3 gives the full variable domain: DTAVSQTPKYLVTQMGNDKSIKCEQNLGHDTMYWYKQDSKKFLKIMFSYNNKELIINETVPNRFSPKSPDKAHLNLHINSLELGDSAVYFCASSHGQGRQPQHFGDGTRLSIL.

This clonotype was observed once. At one boundary the junction diverges from the germline segment, which might be a read error. The chain links TRBV5-1 to TRBJ2-3; no reliable D call. The CDR3 sequence is 16 residues long. Germline V gene sequence: CDR1 SGHRS, CDR2 YFSETQ. The CDR3 coding sequence is TGCGCCGGCAGCCAAGAATTTTACGGAAACACAGATACGCAGTATTTT. It encodes CAGSQEFYGNTDTQYF.